The rows below give T cell receptor beta chains drawn from one sample of a study of radiation and T cells in renal cell carcinoma. Libraries were prepared by immunoSEQ multiplex PCR; TCRdb keeps only in-frame clonotypes and omits some of them. The table records 17,000 or so clones, less than 65% of them present only once. Specimen: tumor tissue, collected from a patient whose treatment included radiotherapy and nephrectomy. These receptors all stem from a man aged 50 to 59 with renal cell carcinoma. The CDR3 runs from the conserved cysteine through the conserved F or W. The D gene is left open where the match is weak. Only part of the rows carry a size: once, few, many, or a class if the clone is expanded.

clone_size: NA; d_call: NA; cdr3_length: 18; j_call: TRBJ2-7; v_call: TRBV4-1; cdr3_nt: TGCGCCAGCAGCCAAGAAAGGACGCGGCACTTGGGATCCTACGAGCAGTACTTC; cdr3_aa: CASSQERTRHLGSYEQYF
clone_size: NA; d_call: TRBD1; cdr3_length: 14; j_call: TRBJ2-1; v_call: TRBV6-6; cdr3_nt: TGTGCCAGCAGTCCTACGGACAGGGGCCATGAGCAGTTCTTC; cdr3_aa: CASSPTDRGHEQFF
clone_size: NA; d_call: TRBD1; cdr3_length: 15; j_call: TRBJ1-6; v_call: TRBV2; cdr3_nt: TGTGCCAGCAGAGATTTCCGGGACAGGGGTTCACCCCTCCACTTT; cdr3_aa: CASRDFRDRGSPLHF
clone_size: few; d_call: NA; cdr3_length: 14; j_call: TRBJ1-2; v_call: TRBV6-1; cdr3_nt: TGTGCCAGCAGTGAACGATATTTCTTGGCTGGCTACACCTTC; cdr3_aa: CASSERYFLAGYTF
clone_size: NA; d_call: TRBD2; cdr3_length: 15; j_call: TRBJ2-3; v_call: TRBV6-5; cdr3_nt: TGTGCCAGCAGTTACTTTAGCGGGGGGGCAGATACGCAGTATTTT; cdr3_aa: CASSYFSGGADTQYF
clone_size: NA; d_call: NA; cdr3_length: 13; j_call: TRBJ2-7; v_call: TRBV11-2; cdr3_nt: TGTGCCAGCAGCCCCGACCCAACCTACGAGCAGTACTTC; cdr3_aa: CASSPDPTYEQYF
clone_size: NA; d_call: NA; cdr3_length: 17; j_call: TRBJ2-3; v_call: TRBV7-9; cdr3_nt: TGTGCCAGCAGCCCTAGGAGGGGCAGTTCCTGGGCAGATACGCAGTATTTT; cdr3_aa: CASSPRRGSSWADTQYF
clone_size: NA; d_call: NA; cdr3_length: 12; j_call: TRBJ1-2; v_call: TRBV6-4; cdr3_nt: TGTGCCAGCAGTGACCAGGGTCTAGGCTACACCTTC; cdr3_aa: CASSDQGLGYTF
clone_size: NA; d_call: NA; cdr3_length: 10; j_call: TRBJ2-7; v_call: TRBV30; cdr3_nt: TGTGCCTGGGGAAACTACGAGCAGTACTTC; cdr3_aa: CAWGNYEQYF
clone_size: NA; d_call: TRBD2; cdr3_length: 14; j_call: TRBJ2-2; v_call: TRBV6-4; cdr3_nt: TGTGCCACCCGGGGACTACCGAACACCGGGGAGCTGTTTTTT; cdr3_aa: CATRGLPNTGELFF
clone_size: NA; d_call: TRBD1; cdr3_length: 13; j_call: TRBJ2-7; v_call: TRBV6-1; cdr3_nt: TGTGCCAGCCAGAGACAGGGTGCCTACGAGCAGTACTTC; cdr3_aa: CASQRQGAYEQYF
clone_size: few; d_call: NA; cdr3_length: 15; j_call: TRBJ1-5; v_call: TRBV5-1; cdr3_nt: TGCGCCAGCAGCTTGGGGGCAGGGCCGAATCAGCCCCAGCATTTT; cdr3_aa: CASSLGAGPNQPQHF
clone_size: NA; d_call: NA; cdr3_length: 15; j_call: TRBJ1-3; v_call: TRBV7-6; cdr3_nt: TGTGCCAGCAGCCACTGGGCCGGCTCTGGAAACACCATATATTTT; cdr3_aa: CASSHWAGSGNTIYF
clone_size: once; d_call: NA; cdr3_length: 16; j_call: TRBJ2-6; v_call: TRBV7-9; cdr3_nt: TGTGCCAGCAGCTTCGGGCCTAACTCTGGGGCCAACGTCCTGACTTTC; cdr3_aa: CASSFGPNSGANVLTF
clone_size: few; d_call: NA; cdr3_length: 13; j_call: TRBJ1-2; v_call: TRBV7-9; cdr3_nt: TGTGCCAGCAGCTTGGGTACAGATCGTGGCTACACCTTC; cdr3_aa: CASSLGTDRGYTF
clone_size: NA; d_call: NA; cdr3_length: 14; j_call: TRBJ1-1; v_call: TRBV6-5; cdr3_nt: TGTGCCAGCAGGGAGCGGAGTTGGGACACTGAAGCTTTCTTT; cdr3_aa: CASRERSWDTEAFF
clone_size: NA; d_call: NA; cdr3_length: 15; j_call: TRBJ2-2; v_call: TRBV27; cdr3_nt: TGTGCCAGCAGTTTCCAGCGGCCGAACACCGGGGAGCTGTTTTTT; cdr3_aa: CASSFQRPNTGELFF
clone_size: NA; d_call: NA; cdr3_length: 12; j_call: TRBJ1-5; v_call: TRBV7-9; cdr3_nt: TGTGCCAGCAGCTCCCTAGGGGAACCCCAGCATTTT; cdr3_aa: CASSSLGEPQHF
clone_size: NA; d_call: TRBD1; cdr3_length: 12; j_call: TRBJ2-4; v_call: TRBV10-3; cdr3_nt: TGTGCCATCAGTGCGACAGGGGTTCTTCAGTACTTC; cdr3_aa: CAISATGVLQYF
clone_size: NA; d_call: NA; cdr3_length: 16; j_call: TRBJ1-6; v_call: TRBV19; cdr3_nt: TGTGCCAGTAGTATAGATTGGGGGACGGGGAATTCACCCCTCCACTTT; cdr3_aa: CASSIDWGTGNSPLHF
clone_size: few; d_call: TRBD2; cdr3_length: 14; j_call: TRBJ2-1; v_call: TRBV11-2; cdr3_nt: TGTGCCAGCACCACCCAGACTAGCGGGGTTGAGCAGTTCTTC; cdr3_aa: CASTTQTSGVEQFF
clone_size: NA; d_call: NA; cdr3_length: 14; j_call: TRBJ2-7; v_call: TRBV6-1; cdr3_nt: TGTGCCAGCAGCACCGGGCAAACACCTGGCGAGCAGTACTTC; cdr3_aa: CASSTGQTPGEQYF
clone_size: medium-sized; d_call: TRBD1; cdr3_length: 16; j_call: TRBJ1-6; v_call: TRBV5-1; cdr3_nt: TGCGCCAGTAAAGGCCTGGAGACAGGGGATAATTCACCCCTCCACTTT; cdr3_aa: CASKGLETGDNSPLHF
clone_size: NA; d_call: NA; cdr3_length: 15; j_call: TRBJ1-4; v_call: TRBV5-1; cdr3_nt: TGCGCCAGCAGCTTGGAAGGGAGTAATAATGAAAAACTGTTTTTT; cdr3_aa: CASSLEGSNNEKLFF
clone_size: few; d_call: TRBD2; cdr3_length: 16; j_call: TRBJ2-3; v_call: TRBV9; cdr3_nt: TGTGCCAGCAGCGCCTTAGCGGGAGGGCCGACAGATACGCAGTATTTT; cdr3_aa: CASSALAGGPTDTQYF
clone_size: few; d_call: NA; cdr3_length: 13; j_call: TRBJ1-5; v_call: TRBV4-3; cdr3_nt: TGCGCCAGCAGCCAGGATAGCAATCAGCCCCAGCATTTT; cdr3_aa: CASSQDSNQPQHF
clone_size: NA; d_call: NA; cdr3_length: 15; j_call: TRBJ2-1; v_call: TRBV5-4; cdr3_nt: TGTGCCAGCAGCCCCGAGCCGACTAGTCGGGGTGAGCAGTTCTTC; cdr3_aa: CASSPEPTSRGEQFF
clone_size: few; d_call: NA; cdr3_length: 13; j_call: TRBJ1-5; v_call: TRBV5-6; cdr3_nt: TGTGCCAGCAGCTTGGTGGGGGGACAGCCCCAGCATTTT; cdr3_aa: CASSLVGGQPQHF
clone_size: NA; d_call: TRBD1; cdr3_length: 15; j_call: TRBJ1-2; v_call: TRBV5-4; cdr3_nt: TGTGCCAGCAGCGACGGGACAGGGGTTGGCTATGGCTACACCTTC; cdr3_aa: CASSDGTGVGYGYTF
clone_size: NA; d_call: TRBD1; cdr3_length: 15; j_call: TRBJ1-1; v_call: TRBV6-6; cdr3_nt: TGTGCCAGCAGTTTAGAACAGGGGCCGAACACTGAAGCTTTCTTT; cdr3_aa: CASSLEQGPNTEAFF
clone_size: large; d_call: NA; cdr3_length: 13; j_call: TRBJ1-1; v_call: TRBV29-1; cdr3_nt: TGCAGCGTTGGGACGGGGGGAGACACTGAAGCTTTCTTT; cdr3_aa: CSVGTGGDTEAFF
clone_size: NA; d_call: TRBD2; cdr3_length: 13; j_call: TRBJ2-3; v_call: TRBV30; cdr3_nt: TGTGCCTGGAGTTCGACTAGCGCAGATACGCAGTATTTT; cdr3_aa: CAWSSTSADTQYF
clone_size: NA; d_call: TRBD2; cdr3_length: 16; j_call: TRBJ2-3; v_call: TRBV4-3; cdr3_nt: TGCGCCAGCAGCCCCGCGGGAGCCGGGGGCACAGATACGCAGTATTTT; cdr3_aa: CASSPAGAGGTDTQYF
clone_size: NA; d_call: NA; cdr3_length: 16; j_call: TRBJ1-5; v_call: TRBV28; cdr3_nt: TGTGCCAGCAGTACACCATCCGGGTACCCGGGGCAGCCCCAGCATTTT; cdr3_aa: CASSTPSGYPGQPQHF
clone_size: NA; d_call: NA; cdr3_length: 11; j_call: TRBJ1-6; v_call: TRBV30; cdr3_nt: TGTGCCTGGAGTGTTCAGACACCCCTCCACTTT; cdr3_aa: CAWSVQTPLHF
clone_size: NA; d_call: TRBD1; cdr3_length: 17; j_call: TRBJ2-2; v_call: TRBV27; cdr3_nt: TGTGCCAGCAGGATCACCGACGGACAGGGCTGGACCGGGGAGCTGTTTTTT; cdr3_aa: CASRITDGQGWTGELFF
clone_size: NA; d_call: NA; cdr3_length: 13; j_call: TRBJ2-3; v_call: TRBV4-1; cdr3_nt: TGCGCCAGCAGCCAAGACAGGACAGATACGCAGTATTTT; cdr3_aa: CASSQDRTDTQYF
clone_size: many; d_call: NA; cdr3_length: 16; j_call: TRBJ1-5; v_call: TRBV2; cdr3_nt: TGTGCCAGCAGTCGCGTAGGGGGAAATAGCAATCAGCCCCAGCATTTT; cdr3_aa: CASSRVGGNSNQPQHF
clone_size: NA; d_call: TRBD2; cdr3_length: 17; j_call: TRBJ2-3; v_call: TRBV4-1; cdr3_nt: TGCGCCAGCAGCCAAGTTTACCTAGCGGGAGGGTTAGATACGCAGTATTTT; cdr3_aa: CASSQVYLAGGLDTQYF
clone_size: few; d_call: NA; cdr3_length: 13; j_call: TRBJ1-1; v_call: TRBV30; cdr3_nt: TGTGCCTGGGGATCAGGAGGTGCCACTGAAGCTTTCTTT; cdr3_aa: CAWGSGGATEAFF
clone_size: NA; d_call: NA; cdr3_length: 13; j_call: TRBJ2-7; v_call: TRBV5-4; cdr3_nt: TGTGCCAGCAGCTTAATGAAAAGTGGGGAGCAGTACTTC; cdr3_aa: CASSLMKSGEQYF
clone_size: few; d_call: NA; cdr3_length: 16; j_call: TRBJ2-3; v_call: TRBV18; cdr3_nt: TGTGCCAGCTCACCGTATCTGGGCCAACGCACAGATACGCAGTATTTT; cdr3_aa: CASSPYLGQRTDTQYF
clone_size: few; d_call: NA; cdr3_length: 13; j_call: TRBJ2-7; v_call: TRBV5-8; cdr3_nt: TGTGCCAGCAGCTTGGACAGGGAGGGCGAGCAGTACTTC; cdr3_aa: CASSLDREGEQYF
clone_size: NA; d_call: NA; cdr3_length: 14; j_call: TRBJ1-5; v_call: TRBV30; cdr3_nt: TGTGCCTGGAGTGTACAGGGTAAGGGTCAGCCCCAGCATTTT; cdr3_aa: CAWSVQGKGQPQHF
clone_size: NA; d_call: TRBD2; cdr3_length: 18; j_call: TRBJ2-3; v_call: TRBV10-3; cdr3_nt: TGTGCCATCAAGGGGACTAGCGGGGGGCTCGGGGACACAGATACGCAGTATTTT; cdr3_aa: CAIKGTSGGLGDTDTQYF
clone_size: medium-sized; d_call: NA; cdr3_length: 17; j_call: TRBJ1-2; v_call: TRBV21-1; cdr3_nt: TGTGCCAGCAGCACGATTAAAGATAGGACAGGAACCTATGGCTACACCTTC; cdr3_aa: CASSTIKDRTGTYGYTF
clone_size: NA; d_call: TRBD1; cdr3_length: 18; j_call: TRBJ2-5; v_call: TRBV29-1; cdr3_nt: TGCAGCGTTGAAGATTTGGGAACCGGACAGGGCCCTAAAGAGACCCAGTACTTC; cdr3_aa: CSVEDLGTGQGPKETQYF